These 29 T cell receptor beta chains were all obtained from the same sample, sequenced in a study of T cells in Graves' hyperthyroidism and ophthalmopathy. Amplification yielded TCR beta CDR3 regions, with RNA transcripts as the source. An initial round of RT-PCR targeting the TCR CDR3 relied on the HTBI primer set. TCRdb re-called the multiplex PCR reads with MiXCR, one entry per CDR3 protein. The sample has around 400,000 distinct CDR3 sequences, roughly an eighth seen once. Material: blood. These receptors were obtained from a woman aged 18-35 years with Graves' hyperthyroidism.

Ten or more counts support this clonotype. V usage is TRBV2 and J usage is TRBJ2-7; 9 bases line up with TRBD1. The CDR3 spans 14 residues. Germline-derived CDR1 and CDR2 are SNHLY and FYNNEI. Trimming took 6 bases from V and 2 from J; bases not matched to a gene: 5. The CDR3 spells CASRGGDRAYEQYF. The CDR3 DNA reads as TGTGCCAGCAGGGGGGGGGACAGGGCCTACGAGCAGTACTTC.

This clonotype was counted many times. This chain connects TRBV28 to TRBJ1-2; D ambiguous. V was clipped by 1 base and J by 4 bases, with 13 bases between them. The CDR3 loop spans 15 amino acids. Germline V lookup: CDR1 MDHEN, CDR2 SYDVKM. CDR3 DNA sequence: TGTGCCAGCAGTTTATATGGAGGGAATTCCTATGGCTACACCTTC. It yields the protein CASSLYGGNSYGYTF.

This clonotype was counted many times. V and J are TRBV12-3 or TRBV12-4 and TRBJ1-1; D is unclear. The CDR3 has 14 amino acids. Trimming removed 5 bases at V and 0 bases at J, with 10 bases between. The CDR3 DNA is TGTGCCAGCAGTAGGGAACAGATGAACACTGAAGCTTTCTTT. It translates to CASSREQMNTEAFF.

This clonotype turned up a few times. The V call is TRBV3-1, the J call TRBJ2-2; D gene ambiguous. Between the trimmed V and J ends, which lost 4 bases and 2 bases, there was a span of 17 bases. The CDR3 is 17 residues long. Germline assignment: CDR1 LGHDT and CDR2 YNNKEL (reference sequence). The CDR3, as DNA: TGTGCCAGCAGCCTAACTTTAAAAGGCGGTAACACCGGGGAGCTGTTTTTT. Its protein is CASSLTLKGGNTGELFF.

V gene TRBV2 combines with J gene TRBJ1-1; a possible D gene is TRBD1 (5 bases). The CDR3 runs 14 residues. V lost 6 bases, J lost 8 bases, and 19 bases lay in between. The germline V gene has CDR1 SNHLY and CDR2 FYNNEI. CDR3 in DNA: TGTGCCAGCAGCGCCATGCGGGGGAGTTTCGAAGCTTTCTTT. Residues: CASSAMRGSFEAFF.

In its sample, this clonotype was seen many times. The junction does not match germline at one end; this may be a read error. The rearrangement uses TRBV7-2 and TRBJ1-1; D unresolved. The CDR3 consists of 11 residues. Germline-derived CDR1 and CDR2 are SGHTA and FQGNSA. CDR3 in amino acids: CASSLAVEAFF. CDR3 nucleotides: TGTGCCAGCAGTTTAGCGGTGGAAGCTTTCTTT. Drawing the rest from reference TRBV7-2 and TRBJ1-1, the complete variable domain is GAGVSQSPSNKVTEKGKDVELRCDPISGHTALYWYRQSLGQGLEFLIYFQGNSAPDKSGLPSDRFSAERTGGSVSTLTIQRTQQEDSAVYLCASSLAVEAFFGQGTRLTVV.

The rearrangement joins TRBV5-1 to TRBJ2-7, with 8 bases identical to TRBD1. This CDR3 is built from 14 residues. Germline assignment: CDR1 SGHRS and CDR2 YFSETQ. V trimming: 4 bases; J trimming: 3 bases; junction bases outside the gene matches: 6. The CDR3 nucleotides read TGCGCCAGCAGCCTGCCGGGGACAGGCTACGAGCAGTACTTC. Protein sequence: CASSLPGTGYEQYF.

This clonotype appeared many times. This chain uses TRBV6-2 or TRBV6-3 with TRBJ1-1; 7 positions agree with TRBD1. CDR1 and CDR2 from the germline V gene are MNHEY and SVGEGT. This CDR3 has 17 residues. The trim removed 5 bases at V and 0 bases at J, leaving 12 bases unmatched. This CDR3 is CASSRDRDPIMNTEAFF. The CDR3 DNA is TGTGCCAGCAGTAGAGACAGGGATCCCATTATGAACACTGAAGCTTTCTTT.

The chain couples TRBV28 to TRBJ1-2, with a possible D match to TRBD1 (6 bases). Germline V lookup: CDR1 MDHEN, CDR2 SYDVKM. The CDR3 is 13 amino acids. Trimming stripped 6 bases from V and 6 bases from J, with 14 bases between. In nucleotides, the CDR3 is TGTGCCAGCAGACATAGGACAGTTGATGGCTACACCTTC. Protein product: CASRHRTVDGYTF.

Many counts were recorded for this clonotype. The chain is built from TRBV28 and TRBJ2-2, with 8 bases lining up with TRBD1. J lost 4 bases, V lost 4 bases, and 8 bases had no gene match. The CDR3 is 16 amino acids. The germline V gene has CDR1 MDHEN and CDR2 SYDVKM. CDR3 sequence reads: CASSSSGQGRTGELFF. The CDR3 nucleotides read TGTGCCAGCAGTTCTTCTGGACAGGGTCGCACCGGGGAGCTGTTTTTT.

This clonotype was seen a few times. The chain has TRBV6-1 and TRBJ1-1, with 9 positions matching TRBD1. Germline CDR1 MNHNS, CDR2 SASEGT. After removal of 11 bases from V and 4 bases from J, the junction contained 11 bases not matched to a gene. CDR3 size: 14 residues. The CDR3 coding sequence is TGTGCCTGCACTCTACAGGGGGCCAGCACTGAAGCTTTCTTT. This translates into CACTLQGASTEAFF.

Ten or more counts support this clonotype. The chain links TRBV10-2 to TRBJ1-2, with 7 bases fitting TRBD1. Germline CDR1 reads WSHSY; CDR2 reads SAAADI. Trimming at V came to 3 bases and at J to 1 base, leaving 8 bases not matched to a gene. This CDR3 spans 16 amino acids. CDR3 sequence reads: CASSDLRGQNNYGYTF. The CDR3 region has the DNA TGCGCCAGCAGTGATCTAAGGGGACAGAATAACTATGGCTACACCTTC.

V gene TRBV20-1 combines with J gene TRBJ1-2; possibly TRBD1 for D (6 bases). Germline CDR1 and CDR2: DFQATT and SNEGSKA (reference sequence). This CDR3 comprises 12 residues. The V gene lost 6 bases and the J gene lost 6 bases, with 14 bases spanning the gap. CDR3 DNA: TGCAGTGCCGCTTCAGGGGCGGATGGCTACACCTTC. It specifies CSAASGADGYTF.

This clonotype was observed a few times. This chain joins TRBV20-1 and TRBJ2-7; the match to TRBD2 covers 8 bases. V lost 6 bases, J lost 4 bases, and 11 bases stayed unmatched. Germline V CDR1 and CDR2: DFQATT, SNEGSKA (reference sequence). CDR3 length: 14 amino acids. The CDR3 DNA is TGCAGTGCGGGCCCCCCCAGCGGGAGTTACGAGCAGTACTTC. It specifies CSAGPPSGSYEQYF.

This clonotype has ten or more counts. This rearrangement joins TRBV13 to TRBJ2-2; the match to TRBD2 covers 15 bases. The junction had 5 bases not matched to a gene; V was cut back by 4 bases and J by 2 bases. From germline, CDR1 is PRHDT and CDR2 FYEKMQ (reference sequence). The CDR3 length is 18 residues. DNA of the CDR3: TGTGCCAGCAGCTCCCGGACTAGCGGGAGGGCCAACACCGGGGAGCTGTTTTTT. Its protein is CASSSRTSGRANTGELFF.

This clonotype came up a few times. CDR3 DNA sequence: TGTGCCAGCAGCTTAGGGCAGAATCTGAACACTGAAGCTTTCTTT. Its translation is CASSLGQNLNTEAFF. This chain joins TRBV7-9 and TRBJ1-1; D unresolved. The CDR3 sequence is 15 residues long. The germline CDR1 and CDR2 sequences are SEHNR and FQNEAQ (reference sequence). V was pared by 1 base and J by 0 bases, with 9 bases between.

This clonotype showed up many times. The V gene is TRBV18, the J gene TRBJ2-1; 7 nucleotides align to TRBD1. Germline V lookup: CDR1 KGHSH, CDR2 LQKENI. The CDR3 length is 16 residues. V was pared by 2 bases and J by 4 bases, with 8 bases of the junction left unmatched. The CDR3 region is CASSPWETGSYNEQFF. In DNA form, the CDR3 reads TGTGCCAGCTCACCATGGGAGACAGGGAGTTACAATGAGCAGTTCTTC.

This clonotype was detected a few times. This rearrangement joins TRBV7-9 to TRBJ1-2; unclear D gene. The CDR3 totals 13 residues. V was shortened by 5 bases and J by 0 bases, with 7 bases between the two germline ends. Germline V lookup: CDR1 SEHNR, CDR2 FQNEAQ (reference sequence). CDR3 sequence reads: CASSPLANYGYTF. CDR3 DNA sequence: TGTGCCAGCAGCCCTCTGGCTAACTATGGCTACACCTTC.

This clonotype was seen more than once but under ten times. A much larger clone differs by one base, so this may be a read error. The chain joins TRBV20-1 to TRBJ1-1, with D hard to call. There are 13 residues in the CDR3. Germline V CDR1 and CDR2: DFQATT, SNEGSKA (reference sequence). The V and J ends lost 3 bases and 0 bases respectively, with 8 bases between them. CDR3 coding DNA: TGCAGTGCTAGGGGTCGGATGAACACTGAAGCTTTCTTT. Translation: CSARGRMNTEAFF.

This clonotype was seen ten or more times. V gene TRBV20-1 combines with J gene TRBJ2-7, with 7 bases that match TRBD1. The CDR3 is 14 residues long. CDR1 is DFQATT and CDR2 is SNEGSKA in the germline V gene (reference sequence). The V and J ends lost 5 bases and 2 bases, in that order; junction bases with no gene match: 9. DNA for the CDR3: TGCAGTGCTCCCCGACAGGGCCTACCCTACGAGCAGTACTTC. Translating it yields CSAPRQGLPYEQYF.

The chain has TRBV4-3 and TRBJ1-2, with D unclear. Germline CDR1 is LGHNA and CDR2 is YSLEER. This CDR3 region has 13 residues. V was trimmed by 0 bases and J by 6 bases, leaving 8 bases between them. The CDR3 region has the DNA TGCGCCAGCAGCCAAGATAGGAGCCATGGCTACACCTTC. Protein product: CASSQDRSHGYTF.

There are many counts of this clonotype. This rearrangement joins TRBV11-2 to TRBJ2-7, with D possibly matching TRBD1 (6 bases). V was cut by 5 bases and J by 2 bases, with 10 bases left in between. There are 13 residues in the CDR3. Germline V gene lookup returns CDR1 SGHAT and CDR2 FQNNGV. As DNA, the CDR3 is TGTGCCAGCAGCGTGGGGACACCCTACGAGCAGTACTTC. Its translation: CASSVGTPYEQYF.

This clonotype has a count of ten or more. This rearrangement joins TRBV28 to TRBJ2-1, with 8 bases matching TRBD2. The CDR3 runs to 16 residues. The V gene end was trimmed by 5 bases and the J gene end by 3 bases; junction bases not matched to a gene: 9. Looked up from germline, CDR1 is MDHEN and CDR2 is SYDVKM. CDR3 sequence (DNA): TGTGCCAGCAGTCCGGGGGGGGGAAATAACTACAATGAGCAGTTCTTC. As protein: CASSPGGGNNYNEQFF.

Ten or more counts support this clonotype. This chain joins TRBV7-2 and TRBJ1-4; D might be TRBD1 (5 bases). Germline assignment: CDR1 SGHTA and CDR2 FQGNSA. CDR3 length: 15 residues. V was trimmed by 1 base and J by 8 bases, leaving 14 bases between them. The CDR3 is CASSLVGVQGEKLFF. In DNA form, the CDR3 reads TGTGCCAGCAGCTTAGTAGGGGTCCAGGGAGAAAAACTGTTTTTT.

The chain recombines TRBV6-1 with TRBJ1-4; D is undetermined. The CDR3 totals 15 residues. V was trimmed by 1 base and J by 3 bases, leaving 9 bases between them. Germline CDR1 and CDR2: MNHNS and SASEGT. The CDR3 DNA sequence: TGTGCCAGCAGTGAAGATTACAGACCTAATGAAAAACTGTTTTTT. This encodes CASSEDYRPNEKLFF.

This clonotype has a count of ten or more. J is TRBJ2-7 and V is TRBV11-3; 7 bases are shared with TRBD2. Germline CDR1 SGHNT, CDR2 YENEEA. The CDR3 contains 13 residues. The trim removed 8 bases at V and 2 bases at J, leaving 6 bases unmatched. CDR3 bases: TGTGCCAGCTCCCGGGGACTAACCTACGAGCAGTACTTC. Its protein product is CASSRGLTYEQYF.

This clonotype was seen a single time. With a much larger clone just one base away, this may be a read error. The V call is TRBV14, the J call TRBJ2-1; D possibly matches TRBD1 or TRBD2 (5 bases each). Germline-derived CDR1 and CDR2 are SGHDN and FVKESK. CDR3 length: 15 residues. V lost 4 bases and J 1 base, leaving 11 bases between the germline ends. The CDR3 nucleotides are TGTGCCAGCAGCCGGGGACCGACTTCCTACAATGAGCAGTTCTTC. Amino acid sequence: CASSRGPTSYNEQFF.

This clonotype has ten or more counts. The chain carries TRBV4-1 and TRBJ2-1; D not certain. The germline V gene has CDR1 MGHRA and CDR2 YSYEKL. The length of the CDR3 is 15 residues. The V end was cut by 0 bases, the J end by 0 bases, with 6 bases between. The CDR3 DNA reads as TGCGCCAGCAGCCAAGAAACCTACTCCTACAATGAGCAGTTCTTC. It yields the protein CASSQETYSYNEQFF.

This clonotype turned up a few times. The chain uses TRBV14 and TRBJ2-2, with D unresolved. The length of the CDR3 is 18 residues. Deletions cut 0 bases from V and 1 base from J, with 15 bases between. The germline gives CDR1 SGHDN, CDR2 FVKESK. DNA of the CDR3: TGTGCCAGCAGCCAAGATTCGATCGCGCTTAGGAACACCGGGGAGCTGTTTTTT. Amino acids: CASSQDSIALRNTGELFF.